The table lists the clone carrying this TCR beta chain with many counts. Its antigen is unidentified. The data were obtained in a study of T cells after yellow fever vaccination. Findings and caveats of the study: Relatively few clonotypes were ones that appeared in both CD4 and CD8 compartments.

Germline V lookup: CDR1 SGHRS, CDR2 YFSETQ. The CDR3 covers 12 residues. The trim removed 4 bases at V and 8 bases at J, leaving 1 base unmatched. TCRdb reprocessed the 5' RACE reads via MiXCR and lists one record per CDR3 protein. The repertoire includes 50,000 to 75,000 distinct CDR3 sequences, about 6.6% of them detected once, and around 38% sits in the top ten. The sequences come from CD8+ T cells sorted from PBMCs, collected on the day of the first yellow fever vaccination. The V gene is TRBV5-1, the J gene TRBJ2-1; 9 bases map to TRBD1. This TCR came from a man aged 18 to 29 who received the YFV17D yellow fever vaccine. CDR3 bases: TGCGCCAGCAGCAGGACAGGGGATGAGCAGTTCTTC. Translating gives CASSRTGDEQFF.